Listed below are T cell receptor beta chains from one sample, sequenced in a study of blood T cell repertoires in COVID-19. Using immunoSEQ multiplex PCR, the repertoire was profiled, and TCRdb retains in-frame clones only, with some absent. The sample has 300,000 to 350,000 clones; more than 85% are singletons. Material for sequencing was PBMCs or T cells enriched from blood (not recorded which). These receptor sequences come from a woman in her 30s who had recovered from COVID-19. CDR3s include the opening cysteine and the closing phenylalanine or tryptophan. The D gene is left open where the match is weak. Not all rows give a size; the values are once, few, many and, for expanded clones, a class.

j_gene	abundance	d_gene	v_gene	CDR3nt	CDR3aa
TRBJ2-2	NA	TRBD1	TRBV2	TGTGCCAGCAGTGGGGGACAGGGGCCCACCGGGGAGCTGTTTTTT	CASSGGQGPTGELFF
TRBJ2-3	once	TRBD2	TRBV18	TGTGCCAGCTCACCACTTCTAGCGGGGGGGTCTACAGATACGCAGTATTTT	CASSPLLAGGSTDTQYF
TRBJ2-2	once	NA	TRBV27	TGTGCCAGCAGCGTCCCTTCCCGACTTAGCACCGGGGAGCTGTTTTTT	CASSVPSRLSTGELFF
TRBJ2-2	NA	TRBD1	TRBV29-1	TGCAGCGTTGTGGGGGGACAGGGCCAAAACACCGGGGAGCTGTTTTTT	CSVVGGQGQNTGELFF
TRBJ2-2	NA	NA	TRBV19	TGTGCCAGTAGTCTTCGGGTGAGCACCGGGGAGCTGTTTTTT	CASSLRVSTGELFF
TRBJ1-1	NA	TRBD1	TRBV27	TGTGCCAGCGCAGGGGGCTACACTGAAGCTTTCTTT	CASAGGYTEAFF
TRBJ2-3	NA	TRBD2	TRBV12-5	TGTGCTAGTGGTCTGCGGACTAGCGGACTCACAGATACGCAGTATTTT	CASGLRTSGLTDTQYF
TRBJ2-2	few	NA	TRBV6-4	TGTGCCAGCAGTGAGGGCACCCTTCTGACCGGGGAGCTGTTTTTT	CASSEGTLLTGELFF
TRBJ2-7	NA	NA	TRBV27	TGTGCCAGCAGTTTGGGGGCAGAGCAGTACTTC	CASSLGAEQYF
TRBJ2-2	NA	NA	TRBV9	TGTGCCAGCAGCCTGGGACTCAACACCGGGGAGCTGTTTTTT	CASSLGLNTGELFF
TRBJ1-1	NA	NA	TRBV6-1	TGTGCCAGCAGTGAAAACCAGATGAACACTGAAGCTTTCTTT	CASSENQMNTEAFF
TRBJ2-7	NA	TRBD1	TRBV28	TGTGCCAGCAGTTTGTCAGGGGGAGTTTCCTACGAGCAGTACTTC	CASSLSGGVSYEQYF
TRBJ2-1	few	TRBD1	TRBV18	TGTGCCAGCTCACCACCGGGACAGGGGCACAATGAGCAGTTCTTC	CASSPPGQGHNEQFF
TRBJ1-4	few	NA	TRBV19	TGTGCCAGTACCTCTCAGGGGCGCAGAGAAAAACTGTTTTTT	CASTSQGRREKLFF
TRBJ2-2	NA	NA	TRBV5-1	TGCGCCAGCAGCTTGGCCGGGGAGAACACCGGGGAGCTGTTTTTT	CASSLAGENTGELFF
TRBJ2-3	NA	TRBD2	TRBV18	TGTGCCAGCTCACCCTCGGGCGGGGGGAACACAGATACGCAGTATTTT	CASSPSGGGNTDTQYF
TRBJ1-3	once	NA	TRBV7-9	TGTGCCAGCAGCCCCCAGGGAGGGACCTCTGGAAACACCATATATTTT	CASSPQGGTSGNTIYF
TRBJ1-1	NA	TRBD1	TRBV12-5	TGTGCTAGTGGTTTGGTACTCGGAGGTCAGGGGGCACGGGCTTTCTTT	CASGLVLGGQGARAFF
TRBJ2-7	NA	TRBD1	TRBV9	TGTGCCAGCAGCCCCTACGGGACAGGGAGTATGTCCTACGAGCAGTACTTC	CASSPYGTGSMSYEQYF
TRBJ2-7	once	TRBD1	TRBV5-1	TGCGCCAGCAGCTGGACGGGACAGGGGGCCTACGAGCAGTACTTC	CASSWTGQGAYEQYF
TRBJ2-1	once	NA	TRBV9	TGTGCCAGCAGCGTAGATTGGCAGGGCAATGAGCAGTTCTTC	CASSVDWQGNEQFF
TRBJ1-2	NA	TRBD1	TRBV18	TGTGCCAGCTCAGACGGACAGGGTAACTATGGCTACACCTTC	CASSDGQGNYGYTF
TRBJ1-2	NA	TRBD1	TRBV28	TGTGCCAGCAGCGCCGACGACTTGACAGGGAGCTATGGCCACACCTTC	CASSADDLTGSYGHTF
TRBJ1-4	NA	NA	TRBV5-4	TGTGCCAGCAGCTTGGGTGGGGGCATTAATGAAAAACTGTTTTTT	CASSLGGGINEKLFF
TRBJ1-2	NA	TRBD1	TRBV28	TGTGCCAGCAGACAGGGGCCTAACTATGGCTACACCTTC	CASRQGPNYGYTF
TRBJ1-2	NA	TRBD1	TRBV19	TGTGCCAGTAGTATCCCGGGACAGGGGCTTAACTATGGCTACACCTTC	CASSIPGQGLNYGYTF